Listed here are 22 T cell receptor beta chains from one sample, sequenced in a study of Graves' ophthalmopathy and Graves' hyperthyroidism. The authors amplified TCR beta CDR3 regions from RNA transcripts. RT-PCR with HTBI primers came first, then second-round multiplex PCR. TCRdb re-analysed the multiplex PCR reads in MiXCR, keeping a single row per CDR3 protein. The sample has over 40,000 distinct CDR3 sequences; around 48% are singletons. Specimen: peripheral blood. These receptors were collected from an adult man with Graves' ophthalmopathy.

This clonotype was counted only a few times. CDR3 residues: CAISDMGAPTYEQYF. CDR3 sequence (DNA): TGTGCCATCAGTGATATGGGGGCACCTACCTACGAGCAGTACTTC. This chain connects TRBV10-3 to TRBJ2-7; D may be TRBD1 (6 bases). The CDR3 extends over 15 amino acids. From germline, CDR1 is ENHRY and CDR2 SYGVKD. V was trimmed by 3 bases and J by 2 bases, leaving 14 bases between them.

The V call is TRBV6-6, the J call TRBJ1-6, with D possibly TRBD1 on 6 matching bases. Germline values: CDR1 MNHNY, CDR2 SVGAGI (reference sequence). The CDR3 extends over 16 amino acids. V gave up 2 bases and J gave up 10 bases, with 18 bases separating them. Here the CDR3 DNA reads TGTGCCAGCAGTTACGTAACTAGCGGACAGAACTCACCCCTCCACTTT. This translates into CASSYVTSGQNSPLHF.

Remarks on this clonotype: The junction shows a germline mismatch at one end, possibly a read error. The chain employs TRBV20-1 and TRBJ2-2, with 13 bases that match TRBD2. Germline CDR1 and CDR2: DFQATT and SNEGSKA (reference sequence). CDR3 size: 15 residues. Written as DNA, the CDR3 is TGCAGTGCCCCGGGACTAGCGGGGAACACCGGTGAGCTGTTTTTT. It encodes CSAPGLAGNTGELFF.

This clonotype was counted between two and nine times. At one end the junction does not follow the germline gene, possibly because of a read error. The chain uses TRBV29-1 and TRBJ1-3; maybe TRBD1 (5 bases). The CDR3 totals 8 residues. Per the germline V gene, CDR1 is SQVTM and CDR2 is ANQGSEA. DNA for the CDR3: TGCAGCGTTAATCTCCGGGACTTT. Protein: CSVNLRDF.

Sample share makes this clonotype medium-sized (0.01 to 0.1%). The gene calls are TRBV10-3 and TRBJ1-2, with TRBD1 as a possible D gene (6 bases). Germline V gene data show CDR1 as ENHRY and CDR2 as SYGVKD. This CDR3 is 14 amino acids long. V lost 9 bases and J lost 4, with 18 bases in between. The CDR3 reads CAMSPGAGTYGYTF. CDR3 bases: TGTGCCATGAGCCCAGGGGCGGGAACCTATGGCTACACCTTC.

With regard to this clonotype: The CDR3 does not end in the conserved phenylalanine or tryptophan, so this is likely a read error. The chain couples TRBV9 to TRBJ2-3; no clear D. CDR3 length: 15 residues. V dropped 0 bases and J dropped 7 bases, with 15 bases sitting between them. The germline V gene has CDR1 SGDLS and CDR2 YYNGEE. This CDR3 is CASSVEGDFGNTQYL. The CDR3 DNA is TGTGCCAGCAGCGTAGAGGGCGACTTCGGAAATACGCAGTATTTG.

The chain couples TRBV5-1 to TRBJ2-1; 8 bases are shared with TRBD1. The CDR3 spans 11 residues. With 6 bases clipped from V and 8 bases from J, the junction kept 1 base outside the gene matches. The germline V gene encodes CDR1 SGHRS and CDR2 YFSETQ. CDR3 nucleotide sequence: TGCGCCAGCACGGACAGGGATGAGCAGTTCTTC. Protein: CASTDRDEQFF.

There are many counts of this clonotype. The V gene is TRBV28, the J gene TRBJ2-7, with TRBD1 identical over 9 bases. CDR1 is MDHEN, CDR2 SYDVKM, per germline. This CDR3 has 15 residues. The trim removed 3 bases at V and 6 bases at J, leaving 9 bases unmatched. CDR3 nucleotide sequence: TGTGCCAGCAGTTTGGCGGGACAGGGAGCCTCCGAGCAGTACTTC. Translation: CASSLAGQGASEQYF.

This clonotype was seen many times. The J gene is TRBJ2-2, the V gene TRBV5-1, with D unresolved. Germline-derived CDR1 and CDR2 are SGHRS and YFSETQ. V dropped 4 bases and J dropped 5 bases, with 21 bases sitting between them. The CDR3 consists of 17 residues. CDR3 residues: CASSGPRSGKSTGELFF. Written as DNA, the CDR3 is TGCGCCAGCAGCGGTCCTAGATCAGGCAAGTCGACCGGGGAGCTGTTTTTT.

The J gene is TRBJ1-2, the V gene TRBV10-2; D is ambiguous. CDR1 and CDR2 from the germline V gene are WSHSY and SAAADI. Trimming pared 4 bases from V and 2 bases from J, leaving 8 bases between. The CDR3 extends over 13 amino acids. The chain's CDR3 is CASSGKGNYGYTF. The CDR3 bases are TGCGCCAGCAGTGGGAAAGGGAACTATGGCTACACCTTC.

This clonotype was observed at least ten times. The CDR3 coding sequence is TGTGCTAGGGTGAACACTGAAGCTTTCTTT. Encoded protein: CARVNTEAFF. The gene calls are TRBV25-1 and TRBJ1-1, with D unclear. This CDR3 is 10 amino acids long. Germline assignment: CDR1 MGHDK and CDR2 SYGVNS. Full variable domain (missing parts from reference TRBV25-1 and TRBJ1-1): EADIYQTPRYLVIGTGKKITLECSQTMGHDKMYWYQQDPGMELHLIHYSYGVNSTEKGDLSSESTVSRIRTEHFPLTLESARPSHTSQYLCARVNTEAFFGQGTRLTVV.

This chain's CDR3 is CASSLGLAGVVEQPQHF. DNA of the CDR3: TGTGCCAGCAGCCTGGGACTAGCGGGAGTGGTGGAGCAGCCCCAGCATTTT. The chain recombines TRBV14 with TRBJ1-5; D perhaps matches TRBD1 (5 bases). Trimming removed 4 bases from V and 7 bases from J, with 23 bases in between. Germline V gene lookup returns CDR1 SGHDN and CDR2 FVKESK. This CDR3 spans 17 amino acids. Together with reference TRBV14 and TRBJ1-5, the CDR3 gives the full variable domain: EAGVTQFPSHSVIEKGQTVTLRCDPISGHDNLYWYRRVMGKEIKFLLHFVKESKQDESGMPNNRFLAERTGGTYSTLKVQPAELEDSGVYFCASSLGLAGVVEQPQHFGDGTRLSIL.

Regarding this clonotype: The junction does not match germline at one end; this may be a read error. The CDR3 loop is CASSPGVQETQYF. CDR3 bases: TGTGCTAGCAGCCCAGGGGTGCAAGAGACCCAGTACTTC. The chain employs TRBV7-7 and TRBJ2-5; D possibly corresponds to TRBD1 (6 bases). This CDR3 has 13 amino acids. CDR1 is SSHAT and CDR2 is FNYEAQ in the germline V gene (reference sequence).

This clonotype was recorded a few times. This chain connects TRBV7-3 to TRBJ2-2; D unresolved. Per germline, CDR1 SGHTA and CDR2 FQGTGA. V was shortened by 2 bases and J by 7 bases, with 11 bases between the two germline ends. The CDR3 is 14 amino acids. CDR3 residues: CASSLGRRGGELFF. The CDR3 DNA sequence: TGTGCCAGCAGCTTAGGACGGCGCGGCGGGGAGCTGTTTTTT.

In this sample, this clonotype turned up many times. This chain uses TRBV6-4 with TRBJ2-2; D is ambiguous. This CDR3 is 13 amino acids long. V gave up 8 bases and J gave up 1 base, with 8 bases separating them. Looked up from germline, CDR1 is MRHNA and CDR2 is SNTAGT. CDR3 sequence reads: CASEDRNTGELFF. CDR3 in DNA: TGTGCCAGCGAGGACCGGAACACCGGGGAGCTGTTTTTT.

The table lists this clonotype with many counts. The rearrangement links TRBV5-8 to TRBJ2-7; D is undetermined. The CDR3 is 11 residues long. V lost 2 bases, J lost 5 bases, and 5 bases lay in between. Germline assignment: CDR1 SGHTS and CDR2 YDEGEE. The CDR3 sequence: CASSLKDEQYF. CDR3 DNA: TGTGCCAGCAGCTTAAAGGACGAGCAGTACTTC.

V is TRBV5-4 and J is TRBJ2-2; tentatively, D is TRBD2 (7 bases). Per germline, CDR1 SGHNT and CDR2 YYREEE (reference sequence). The V end lost 4 bases, the J end lost 6 bases, and 16 bases lay between the germline ends. CDR3 size: 15 residues. As DNA, the CDR3 is TGTGCCAGCAGCACGAAGGGGGGGCTCCCCGGGGAGCTGTTTTTT. Amino acid sequence: CASSTKGGLPGELFF. Full variable domain (rest looked up from reference TRBV5-4 and TRBJ2-2): ETGVTQSPTHLIKTRGQQVTLRCSSQSGHNTVSWYQQALGQGPQFIFQYYREEENGRGNFPPRFSGLQFPNYSSELNVNALELDDSALYLCASSTKGGLPGELFFGEGSRLTVL.

The chain couples TRBV20-1 to TRBJ2-5; 7 bases match TRBD2. Germline-derived CDR1 and CDR2 are DFQATT and SNEGSKA (reference sequence). V trimming: 4 bases; J trimming: 5 bases; junction bases outside the gene matches: 7. The CDR3 covers 13 residues. CDR3 DNA: TGCAGTGCTATAATATCGGGGGGTGAGACCCAGTACTTC. This translates into CSAIISGGETQYF.

The genes are TRBV5-1 and TRBJ2-2; D assignment may be TRBD1 or TRBD2 (6 bases each). CDR3 size: 16 residues. Germline lookup yields CDR1 SGHRS and CDR2 YFSETQ. V lost 0 bases and J lost 6, with 15 bases in between. The CDR3 reads CASSLGNGGNAGELFF. Written as DNA, the CDR3 is TGCGCCAGCAGCTTGGGTAACGGGGGCAATGCCGGGGAGCTGTTTTTT.

The chain combines TRBV20-1 with TRBJ2-5, with TRBD1 matching over 9 bases. Germline CDR1 and CDR2: DFQATT and SNEGSKA (reference sequence). The V segment lost 7 bases and the J segment 4 bases; nucleotides outside the gene matches: 10. The CDR3 is made up of 14 amino acids. The CDR3 is CSVSDRGAGETQYF. CDR3 DNA sequence: TGCAGTGTGTCAGACAGGGGGGCCGGAGAGACCCAGTACTTC.

With respect to this clonotype: It may be a read error: a sequence one base away is much more abundant. CDR3 amino acids: CASSQFSEGEQLF. The CDR3, as DNA: TGTGCCAGCAGTCAATTTAGCGAGGGGGAGCAGCTCTTC. The V and J genes are TRBV12-3 or TRBV12-4 and TRBJ2-1, with D perhaps TRBD1 (6 bases). This CDR3 region has 13 residues.

In its sample, this clonotype was seen many times. The rearrangement joins TRBV12-5 to TRBJ2-5, with 10 bases matching TRBD1. Unmatched junction bases numbered 16, after V lost 0 bases and J lost 0 bases. In germline, CDR1 is LGHNT, CDR2 FRNRAP. This CDR3 spans 21 amino acids. The chain's CDR3 is CASGLVGGGTGVYWDQETQYF. The CDR3, as DNA: TGTGCTAGTGGTTTGGTAGGGGGAGGGACAGGGGTTTACTGGGACCAAGAGACCCAGTACTTC.